Presented here are 9 T cell receptor beta chains from one specimen sequenced in a study of cytomegalovirus exposure and HLA in healthy donors. The primer mix had 60 Vbeta and 13 Jbeta primers. The table came from immunoSEQ multiplex PCR; TCRdb's copy has only in-frame clones and leaves some out. This table holds about 220,000 clones, about 80% found once. Material: PBMCs. These TCRs come from a man younger than 35 in good health and CMV-seronegative.

As to this clone: Relative to the germline gene, one junction end is altered; a read error may explain this. This chain connects TRBV7-9 to TRBJ2-1, with a possible D match to TRBD1 (6 bases). The germline gives CDR1 SEHNR, CDR2 FQNEAQ (reference sequence). The length of the CDR3 is 13 residues. This CDR3 is CSSSFGQRREQFF. CDR3 coding DNA: TGTTCCAGCAGCTTCGGACAGCGGAGGGAGCAGTTCTTC.

This rearrangement joins TRBV14 to TRBJ2-6; maybe TRBD2 (7 bases). The germline V gene encodes CDR1 SGHDN and CDR2 FVKESK. There are 18 residues in the CDR3. Trimming removed 1 base at V and 3 bases at J, with 16 bases between. This chain's CDR3 is CASSQARGAIGGANVLTF. CDR3 in DNA: TGTGCCAGCAGCCAAGCTCGGGGGGCAATAGGTGGGGCCAACGTCCTGACTTTC. The full variable domain, with the rest looked up from reference TRBV14 and TRBJ2-6, is EAGVTQFPSHSVIEKGQTVTLRCDPISGHDNLYWYRRVMGKEIKFLLHFVKESKQDESGMPNNRFLAERTGGTYSTLKVQPAELEDSGVYFCASSQARGAIGGANVLTFGAGSRLTVL.

A few counts support this clone. The chain recombines TRBV11-2 with TRBJ2-7; the D gene is possibly TRBD1 (5 bases). CDR3 length: 15 residues. The V end lost 0 bases, the J end lost 3 bases, and 12 bases lay between the germline ends. The germline V gene encodes CDR1 SGHAT and CDR2 FQNNGV. CDR3 in DNA: TGTGCCAGCAGCTTAGATAGTACAGGCCTCTACGAGCAGTACTTC. It codes for CASSLDSTGLYEQYF. Combining the CDR3 with reference TRBV11-2 and TRBJ2-7 gives the whole variable domain EAGVAQSPRYKIIEKRQSVAFWCNPISGHATLYWYQQILGQGPKLLIQFQNNGVVDDSQLPKDRFSAERLKGVDSTLKIQPAKLEDSAVYLCASSLDSTGLYEQYFGPGTRLTVT.

The chain recombines TRBV2 with TRBJ2-3, with D maybe TRBD2 (5 bases). Per germline, CDR1 SNHLY and CDR2 FYNNEI. The CDR3 has 13 residues. Trimming took 6 bases from V and 1 from J, leaving 8 bases between them. The CDR3 here is CASRGRRTDTQYF. CDR3 in DNA: TGTGCCAGCAGAGGGAGACGCACAGATACGCAGTATTTT.

The CDR3 loop reads CASTYLGGAVTEAFF. In nucleotides, the CDR3 is TGTGCCAGCACCTACCTGGGGGGGGCTGTCACTGAAGCTTTCTTT. This chain joins TRBV7-9 and TRBJ1-1, with D possibly matching TRBD1 (6 bases). CDR3 size: 15 residues. Trimming removed 7 bases at V and 4 bases at J, with 19 bases between. Germline CDR1 is SEHNR and CDR2 is FQNEAQ (reference sequence).

The chain joins TRBV15 to TRBJ1-5; D unresolved. The CDR3 is 8 amino acids. The V end lost 8 bases, the J end lost 9 bases, and 2 bases lay between the germline ends. The germline V gene encodes CDR1 LNHNV and CDR2 YYDKDF (reference sequence). CDR3 DNA sequence: TGTGCCACCCGGCCCCAGCATTTT. It translates to CATRPQHF.

This clone was counted once. The chain links TRBV12-2 to TRBJ1-2. TRBV12-2 is a documented pseudogene. This CDR3 region has 15 residues. The CDR3 spells CASRPSKSDFFGYTF. As DNA, the CDR3 is TGTGCAAGTCGTCCTTCAAAATCTGACTTTTTTGGCTACACCTTC.

This clone was recorded a few times. This chain links TRBV5-6 with TRBJ1-4, with TRBD1 identical over 9 bases. V lost 1 base to trimming and J lost 7 bases; unmatched junction nucleotides: 14. The CDR3 loop spans 18 amino acids. Looked up from germline, CDR1 is SGHDT and CDR2 is YYEEEE. CDR3 region: CASSLLMADRGSGEKLFF. In DNA form, the CDR3 reads TGTGCCAGCAGCTTGTTGATGGCGGACAGGGGTTCAGGTGAAAAACTGTTTTTT.

V usage is TRBV7-2 and J usage is TRBJ1-5, with a possible D match to TRBD1 (5 bases). Trimming left V 1 base short and J 2 bases short, with 12 bases between. The CDR3 sequence is 16 residues long. Per germline, CDR1 SGHTA and CDR2 FQGNSA. CDR3 sequence (DNA): TGTGCCAGCAGCTTAGAGGGCGGGGCCGGCAATCAGCCCCAGCATTTT. It translates to CASSLEGGAGNQPQHF.